This TCR beta chain is drawn from a study of blood T cell repertoires in COVID-19. This clone was observed a single time. Trimming cost V 1 base and J 9 bases, with 16 bases left between them. The CDR3 runs to 16 residues. The germline gives CDR1 SGHVS, CDR2 FNYEAQ. Generated by immunoSEQ multiplex PCR, the TCRdb table keeps only in-frame clones and is missing some. The sample yields 200,000 to 300,000 clones, roughly 91% seen once. The V and J genes are TRBV7-6 and TRBJ1-6; tentatively, D is TRBD1 (6 bases). The TCR sequence derives from a man aged 25 to 40 with COVID-19, enrolled during active disease. The material sequenced was peripheral blood. Here the CDR3 reads CASSLENQGISSPLHF. The CDR3 DNA reads TGTGCCAGCAGCTTAGAGAATCAGGGGATTTCTTCACCCCTCCACTTT.